This is a list of T cell receptor beta chains from one sample in a study of technical replicates of blood from a few donors. Only in-frame clones appear in the TCRdb table, and some are missing; sequencing was by immunoSEQ multiplex PCR. This table holds about 56,000 clones, 80% to 95% found once. The sample consisted of PBMCs. The origin of the receptors is a human donor in good health. Some clones in this sample may be carry-over from other donors' samples. Each CDR3 is given with its conserved first and last residue. A D gene is named only where the DNA matches it firmly. Size is omitted from some rows. Given values are once, few, many or a class for expanded clones.

v_gene: TRBV7-3
abundance: -
d_gene: -
j_gene: TRBJ2-1
CDR3aa: CASSLTRDHNEQFF
CDR3nt: TGTGCCAGCAGCTTAACGCGGGACCACAATGAGCAGTTCTTC

v_gene: TRBV7-3
abundance: -
d_gene: TRBD2
j_gene: TRBJ2-1
CDR3aa: CASSPTSGESEQFF
CDR3nt: TGTGCCAGCAGCCCGACTAGCGGGGAGAGTGAGCAGTTCTTC

v_gene: TRBV5-1
abundance: few
d_gene: TRBD2
j_gene: TRBJ2-1
CDR3aa: CASSLTGGYNEQFF
CDR3nt: TGCGCCAGCAGCTTGACGGGGGGCTACAATGAGCAGTTCTTC

v_gene: TRBV7-9
abundance: -
d_gene: TRBD1
j_gene: TRBJ1-3
CDR3aa: CASSRTSGTGELSGNTIYF
CDR3nt: TGTGCCAGCAGCCGGACGTCGGGGACAGGAGAGCTCTCTGGAAACACCATATATTTT

v_gene: TRBV19
abundance: -
d_gene: TRBD1
j_gene: TRBJ1-5
CDR3aa: CASSDSQGARQPQHF
CDR3nt: TGTGCCAGTAGCGATAGCCAGGGGGCTCGGCAGCCCCAGCATTTT

v_gene: TRBV2
abundance: -
d_gene: -
j_gene: TRBJ1-2
CDR3aa: CASSEGTSGGYTF
CDR3nt: TGTGCCAGCAGTGAAGGTACTTCGGGTGGCTACACCTTC

v_gene: TRBV2
abundance: -
d_gene: TRBD1
j_gene: TRBJ1-1
CDR3aa: CASSSAGGLRNTEAFF
CDR3nt: TGTGCCAGCAGCTCCGCAGGGGGCCTCAGGAACACTGAAGCTTTCTTT

v_gene: TRBV19
abundance: -
d_gene: TRBD2
j_gene: TRBJ2-5
CDR3aa: CASAWTSGGQETQYF
CDR3nt: TGTGCCAGTGCCTGGACTAGCGGGGGTCAAGAGACCCAGTACTTC

v_gene: TRBV5-6
abundance: -
d_gene: TRBD2
j_gene: TRBJ2-1
CDR3aa: CASSSVAGGYNEQFF
CDR3nt: TGTGCCAGCAGCTCTGTAGCGGGAGGGTACAATGAGCAGTTCTTC

v_gene: TRBV6-1
abundance: -
d_gene: -
j_gene: TRBJ2-7
CDR3aa: CASRATLGSYEQYF
CDR3nt: TGTGCCAGCAGGGCTACGCTAGGCTCCTACGAGCAGTACTTC

v_gene: TRBV28
abundance: -
d_gene: TRBD1
j_gene: TRBJ1-1
CDR3aa: CASTGTGMTEAFF
CDR3nt: TGTGCCAGCACCGGGACAGGGATGACTGAAGCTTTCTTT

v_gene: TRBV6-5
abundance: -
d_gene: -
j_gene: TRBJ1-1
CDR3aa: CASSYSLARGNTEAFF
CDR3nt: TGTGCCAGCAGTTACTCGTTAGCCAGGGGTAACACTGAAGCTTTCTTT

v_gene: TRBV6-4
abundance: -
d_gene: -
j_gene: TRBJ2-1
CDR3aa: CASSETDSGYNEQFF
CDR3nt: TGTGCCAGCAGTGAGACGGATAGCGGATACAATGAGCAGTTCTTC

v_gene: TRBV5-1
abundance: -
d_gene: TRBD1
j_gene: TRBJ2-5
CDR3aa: CASSNVPGQGSETQYF
CDR3nt: TGCGCCAGCAGCAACGTTCCGGGACAGGGGTCGGAGACCCAGTACTTC

v_gene: TRBV4-3
abundance: once
d_gene: TRBD1
j_gene: TRBJ2-1
CDR3aa: CASSQVGTGLEGQFF
CDR3nt: TGCGCCAGCAGCCAAGTTGGGACAGGCCTTGAAGGGCAGTTCTTC